The 5 T cell receptor beta chains below all came from one sample that was sequenced in a study of cytomegalovirus exposure and HLA in healthy donors. Primers for the PCR totalled 60 Vbeta and 13 Jbeta. TCRdb's table, derived via immunoSEQ multiplex PCR, lists solely in-frame clones and lacks some. The repertoire holds about 100,000 clones, with about three quarters as singletons. The sample comprised PBMCs. Receptor source: a man aged 30 to 45 in good health and CMV-seronegative.

The chain joins TRBV7-2 to TRBJ2-3; maybe TRBD2 (6 bases). V was clipped by 5 bases and J by 4 bases, with 19 bases between them. The germline V gene has CDR1 SGHTA and CDR2 FQGNSA. The CDR3 is 16 residues long. The CDR3 spells CASSRIGPGASDTQYF. The CDR3 nucleotides read TGTGCCAGCAGCCGTATCGGGCCGGGAGCTTCAGATACGCAGTATTTT.

This clone turned up a few times. The genes are TRBV4-1 and TRBJ2-4, with 12 positions matching TRBD2. CDR3 size: 17 residues. The germline V gene encodes CDR1 MGHRA and CDR2 YSYEKL. The junction had 10 bases not matched to a gene; V was cut back by 2 bases and J by 8 bases. Here the CDR3 DNA reads TGCGCCAGCAGCCAACCCTGGACTAGCGGGGCGATGGACATTCAGTACTTC. Amino acid sequence: CASSQPWTSGAMDIQYF.

This clone was recorded a few times. In nucleotides, the CDR3 is TGCGCCAGCACATGGGACAGGGGTGGCTACACCTTC. Amino acids: CASTWDRGGYTF. The chain carries TRBV5-1 and TRBJ1-2, with TRBD1 matching over 10 bases. There are 12 residues in the CDR3. Germline lookup yields CDR1 SGHRS and CDR2 YFSETQ. The J segment lost 7 bases and the V segment lost 6 bases, leaving 3 bases of the junction unmatched.

The chain has TRBV28 and TRBJ1-2, with TRBD1 matching 10 bases. Germline V gene data show CDR1 as MDHEN and CDR2 as SYDVKM. The CDR3 is 15 amino acids. Germline trimming cut 3 bases from V and 5 bases from J; bases unmatched to any gene: 6. DNA for the CDR3: TGTGCCAGCAGTTTTCTAGGGACAGGGGTTTATGGCTACACCTTC. Its translation is CASSFLGTGVYGYTF.

V gene TRBV27 combines with J gene TRBJ2-3, with 10 bases aligning to TRBD2. Germline trimming cut 2 bases from V and 4 bases from J; bases unmatched to any gene: 9. Germline lookup yields CDR1 MNHEY and CDR2 SMNVEV (reference sequence). The CDR3 runs to 17 residues. The CDR3 sequence: CASSLLGLAGEADTQYF. CDR3 bases: TGTGCCAGCAGTTTACTGGGGCTAGCGGGAGAGGCAGATACGCAGTATTTT.